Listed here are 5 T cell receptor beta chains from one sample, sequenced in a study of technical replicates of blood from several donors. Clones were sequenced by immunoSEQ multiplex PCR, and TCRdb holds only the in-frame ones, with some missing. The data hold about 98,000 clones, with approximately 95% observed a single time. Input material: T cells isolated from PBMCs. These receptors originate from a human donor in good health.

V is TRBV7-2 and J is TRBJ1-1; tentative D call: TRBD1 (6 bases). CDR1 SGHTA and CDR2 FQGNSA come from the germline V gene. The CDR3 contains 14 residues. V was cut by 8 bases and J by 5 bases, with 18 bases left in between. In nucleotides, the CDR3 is TGTGCCAGCTCCCGAGGGGGGGCTAATACTGAAGCTTTCTTT. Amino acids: CASSRGGANTEAFF.

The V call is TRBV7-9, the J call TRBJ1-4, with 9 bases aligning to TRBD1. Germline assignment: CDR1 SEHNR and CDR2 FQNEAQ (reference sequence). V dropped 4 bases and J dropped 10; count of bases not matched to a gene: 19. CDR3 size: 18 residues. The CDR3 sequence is CASSSMDRGEVRFGKLFF. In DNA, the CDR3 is TGTGCCAGCAGCTCAATGGACAGGGGAGAAGTCAGATTTGGAAAACTGTTTTTT.

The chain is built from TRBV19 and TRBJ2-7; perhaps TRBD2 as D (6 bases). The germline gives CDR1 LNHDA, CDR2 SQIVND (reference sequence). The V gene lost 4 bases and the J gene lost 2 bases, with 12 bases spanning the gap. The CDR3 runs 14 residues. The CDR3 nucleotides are TGTGCCAGTAGTAGCGGGGCCAGCCCCTACGAGCAGTACTTC. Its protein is CASSSGASPYEQYF.

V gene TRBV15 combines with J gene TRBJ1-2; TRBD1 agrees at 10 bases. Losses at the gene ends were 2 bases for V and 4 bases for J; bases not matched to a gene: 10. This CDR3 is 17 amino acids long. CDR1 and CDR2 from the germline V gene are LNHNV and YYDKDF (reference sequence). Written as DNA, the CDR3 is TGTGCCACCAGCAGACCGGGACAGGGGAATCCTGTCTATGGCTACACCTTC. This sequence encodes CATSRPGQGNPVYGYTF.

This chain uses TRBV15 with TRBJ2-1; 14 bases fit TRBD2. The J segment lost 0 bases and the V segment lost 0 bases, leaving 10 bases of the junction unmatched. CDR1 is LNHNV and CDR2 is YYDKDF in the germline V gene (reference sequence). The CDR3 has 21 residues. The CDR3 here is CATSREKPGLAGVPSYNEQFF. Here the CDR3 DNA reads TGTGCCACCAGCAGAGAGAAACCGGGACTAGCGGGAGTTCCCTCCTACAATGAGCAGTTCTTC. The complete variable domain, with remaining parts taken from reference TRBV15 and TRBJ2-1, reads DAMVIQNPRYQVTQFGKPVTLSCSQTLNHNVMYWYQQKSSQAPKLLFHYYDKDFNNEADTPDNFQSRRPNTSFCFLDIRSPGLGDTAMYLCATSREKPGLAGVPSYNEQFFGPGTRLTVL.